Listed below are T cell receptor beta chains from one sample, sequenced in a study of blood T cell repertoires in COVID-19. The table came from immunoSEQ multiplex PCR; TCRdb's copy has only in-frame clones and leaves some out. Here the sample spans about 100,000 clones, roughly 90% being singletons. Input material: peripheral blood. Source of these receptors: a man in his sixties with acute or convalescent COVID-19. Both conserved end residues are part of each CDR3. The D gene is left open where the match is weak. Clone size is not always given. Where it is, it says once, few, many or a class for expanded clones.

V,J,D,size,CDR3,DNA
TRBV6-2/TRBV6-3,TRBJ1-1,-,-,CASSYEVGGRRNTEAFF,TGTGCCAGCAGTTACGAGGTCGGGGGGCGGCGGAACACTGAAGCTTTCTTT
TRBV10-2,TRBJ1-1,-,-,CASSEQVTLNTEAFF,TGCGCCAGCAGTGAACAGGTTACCTTGAACACTGAAGCTTTCTTT
TRBV5-6,TRBJ2-1,-,-,CASSSTRLNEQFF,TGTGCCAGCAGCTCGACTAGATTAAACGAGCAGTTCTTC
TRBV18,TRBJ1-5,-,few,CASSRDWTGGQPQHF,TGTGCCAGCTCACGCGACTGGACGGGAGGTCAGCCCCAGCATTTT
TRBV20-1,TRBJ2-7,-,-,CSALFGYEQYF,TGCAGTGCCCTATTTGGCTACGAGCAGTACTTC
TRBV19,TRBJ2-7,TRBD2,-,CASSSSGPTSYEQYF,TGTGCCAGTAGTAGTAGCGGGCCTACGTCCTACGAGCAGTACTTC
TRBV19,TRBJ2-3,-,-,CASSILGTSTDTQYF,TGTGCCAGTAGTATACTCGGGACATCAACAGATACGCAGTATTTT
TRBV2,TRBJ2-7,-,few,CASSGEYEQYF,TGTGCCAGCAGTGGAGAGTACGAGCAGTACTTC
TRBV9,TRBJ2-5,TRBD2,-,CASSVAPSSGSSETQYF,TGTGCCAGCAGCGTAGCTCCGTCTAGCGGGAGTTCAGAGACCCAGTACTTC
TRBV4-2,TRBJ2-7,-,-,CASSQDPRERYEQYF,TGTGCCAGCAGCCAAGATCCCCGGGAGAGGTACGAGCAGTACTTC
TRBV19,TRBJ1-3,-,once,CASSRRPPETSGNTIYF,TGTGCCAGTAGTAGAAGACCGCCAGAGACATCTGGAAACACCATATATTTT
TRBV5-4,TRBJ1-1,-,-,CASSLGARITEAFF,TGTGCCAGCAGCTTGGGGGCCAGGATAACTGAAGCTTTCTTT
TRBV7-7,TRBJ2-2,TRBD1,few,CASSATGGTGELFF,TGTGCTAGCAGCGCGACAGGGGGCACCGGGGAGCTGTTTTTT
TRBV7-8,TRBJ1-2,TRBD1,-,CASSPTGSNYGYTF,TGTGCCAGCAGCCCGACAGGGTCTAACTATGGCTACACCTTC
TRBV27,TRBJ2-1,-,-,CASTSSYNEQFF,TGTGCCAGCACGAGCTCCTACAATGAGCAGTTCTTC
TRBV5-1,TRBJ2-5,-,-,CASSSVGTSAQYF,TGCGCCAGCAGCTCGGTGGGGACTTCGGCCCAGTACTTC
TRBV4-3,TRBJ2-1,TRBD2,-,CASSQGTSGRGEQFF,TGCGCCAGCAGCCAAGGGACTAGCGGGAGAGGAGAGCAGTTCTTC
TRBV3-1/TRBV3-2,TRBJ2-5,-,-,CASSQDLATQETQYF,TGTGCCAGCAGCCAAGATTTGGCGACACAAGAGACCCAGTACTTC
TRBV4-3,TRBJ2-2,TRBD2,few,CASSQEQPTSENTGELFF,TGCGCCAGCAGCCAAGAACAGCCGACTAGCGAGAACACCGGGGAGCTGTTTTTT
TRBV11-3,TRBJ2-5,-,-,CASSSRLQETQYF,TGTGCCAGCAGCTCCAGGCTCCAAGAGACCCAGTACTTC
TRBV11-1,TRBJ2-1,TRBD2,-,CASSTGTSSYNEQFF,TGTGCCAGCAGCACCGGGACTAGCTCCTACAATGAGCAGTTCTTC
TRBV6-2/TRBV6-3,TRBJ1-2,-,-,CASSYRSGAYYGYTF,TGTGCCAGCAGTTATCGGTCAGGCGCGTACTATGGCTACACCTTC
TRBV28,TRBJ2-7,-,-,CASSTTGEQYF,TGTGCCAGCAGCACAACAGGAGAGCAGTACTTC
TRBV6-1,TRBJ2-7,-,-,CASSEAGQGPLREQYF,TGTGCCAGCAGTGAAGCCGGGCAGGGGCCCCTTCGGGAGCAGTACTTC
TRBV4-3,TRBJ2-3,TRBD2,-,CASSQDLAGASIDTQYF,TGCGCCAGCAGCCAAGATCTAGCGGGAGCGTCCATAGATACGCAGTATTTT
TRBV6-5,TRBJ1-1,-,-,CASSWVDMNTEAFF,TGTGCCAGCAGTTGGGTGGACATGAACACTGAAGCTTTCTTT
TRBV7-6,TRBJ2-7,-,-,CASSPGGPPSYEQYF,TGTGCCAGCAGCCCAGGGGGGCCCCCCTCCTACGAGCAGTACTTC
TRBV4-3,TRBJ2-2,-,once,CASSQVSGSGELFF,TGCGCCAGCAGCCAAGTCTCGGGATCCGGGGAGCTGTTTTTT
TRBV7-3,TRBJ2-3,-,-,CASSKTGTGSTDTQYF,TGTGCCAGCAGCAAGACAGGGACTGGTAGCACAGATACGCAGTATTTT
TRBV4-2,TRBJ2-2,-,-,CASSQSGVWELFF,TGTGCCAGCAGCCAATCGGGGGTTTGGGAGCTGTTTTTT
TRBV19,TRBJ1-5,-,-,CASSSSGSESNQPQHF,TGTGCCAGTAGTTCTTCGGGTTCGGAGAGCAATCAGCCCCAGCATTTT
TRBV9,TRBJ1-2,-,-,CASSEALGGDGYTF,TGTGCCAGCAGCGAGGCTCTGGGGGGGGATGGCTACACCTTC
TRBV29-1,TRBJ1-1,-,once,CSGAVGQAYTEAFF,TGCAGCGGGGCGGTGGGGCAGGCCTACACTGAAGCTTTCTTT
TRBV7-2,TRBJ1-6,TRBD1,-,CASSLGTGYSYNSPLHF,TGTGCCAGCAGCTTGGGGACAGGGTACTCCTATAATTCACCCCTCCACTTT
TRBV29-1,TRBJ2-1,TRBD2,-,CSVRAGGLYNEQFF,TGCAGCGTTCGAGCGGGAGGGTTATACAATGAGCAGTTCTTC
TRBV27,TRBJ1-5,TRBD1,-,CASSLTGGPQHF,TGTGCCAGCAGTTTAACAGGGGGGCCCCAGCATTTT
TRBV2,TRBJ2-2,-,-,CASRGTSNTGELFF,TGTGCCAGCAGAGGGACTTCTAACACCGGGGAGCTGTTTTTT
TRBV5-6,TRBJ2-1,TRBD2,-,CASSPGTSGRVSYNEQFF,TGTGCCAGCAGCCCTGGGACTAGCGGGAGAGTCTCCTACAATGAGCAGTTCTTC
TRBV4-3,TRBJ1-6,TRBD1,-,CASSSDYRGQSSPLHF,TGCGCCAGCTCATCGGATTACAGGGGGCAGAGTTCACCCCTCCACTTT
TRBV3-1/TRBV3-2,TRBJ1-5,-,-,CASSHRSGTGQPQHF,TGTGCCAGCAGCCATAGGTCGGGTACAGGTCAGCCCCAGCATTTT
TRBV29-1,TRBJ1-1,TRBD1,-,CSVEEPGQGEAFF,TGCAGCGTAGAAGAACCGGGACAGGGGGAAGCTTTCTTT
TRBV4-2,TRBJ2-3,TRBD2,-,CASSRKLAGVDTQYF,TGTGCCAGCAGCCGAAAACTAGCGGGAGTTGATACGCAGTATTTT
TRBV4-2,TRBJ2-2,-,-,CASSQDTGLVAGALNTGELFF,TGTGCCAGCAGCCAAGACACAGGACTAGTTGCGGGGGCCCTGAACACCGGGGAGCTGTTTTTT
TRBV7-3,TRBJ2-1,-,-,CASSLTARVAYNEQFF,TGTGCCAGCAGCTTAACAGCGCGTGTGGCCTACAATGAGCAGTTCTTC
TRBV18,TRBJ2-5,-,-,CASSVPGLQETQYF,TGTGCCAGCTCCGTACCTGGGCTCCAAGAGACCCAGTACTTC
TRBV19,TRBJ2-7,TRBD2,-,CASSGSGGNEQYF,TGTGCCAGTAGTGGGTCGGGAGGAAACGAGCAGTACTTC